Included here is one T cell receptor (beta chain) sequence, with context. This sample stems from a study of CD8 T cells in Susac syndrome. The RNA input was roughly 0.45 to 1 ug, and it was reverse transcribed with random hexamers. Amplification of TCR beta CDR3 used immunoSEQ multiplex PCR across 54 Vbeta and 13 Jbeta. TCRdb used MiXCR to reprocess the immunoSEQ multiplex PCR reads, holding one entry per CDR3 protein. Counted here are over 350,000 distinct CDR3 sequences, around 83% occurring once; the ten biggest clones make up approximately 0.11%. Blood CD8+ and CD4+ T cells underwent high-throughput TCR beta sequencing. Those who served as multiple sclerosis controls were treatment-naive patients with stable or active relapsing-remitting disease. The CDR3 totals 14 residues. V lost 8 bases and J lost 1, with 14 bases in between. The germline CDR1 and CDR2 sequences are WSHSY and SAAADI.

The sequenced material came from CD8+ T cells from PBMCs. The chain has TRBV10-2 and TRBJ1-1; D not resolved. This receptor was identified in a human donor with multiple sclerosis. The CDR3 nucleotides read TGCGCCAGCGCGAACTTGTTCCGGAACACTGAAGCTTTCTTT. This gives the protein CASANLFRNTEAFF.